These 8 T cell receptor beta chains were sequenced from one sample in a study of T cell responses to AZD1222 COVID-19 vaccine. Repertoires were generated with immunoSEQ multiplex PCR, while TCRdb's copy carries only in-frame clones and drops some. The sample contains about 180,000 clones, about 90% of which appear only once. Sequenced here: peripheral blood, sampled on day 0 of AZD1222 vaccination. These receptors all stem from an adult in good health.

The rearrangement joins TRBV4-3 to TRBJ1-1; D unresolved. Deletions cut 3 bases from V and 7 bases from J, with 18 bases between. This CDR3 is 15 amino acids long. The germline CDR1 and CDR2 sequences are LGHNA and YSLEER. Here the CDR3 DNA reads TGCGCCAGCAGCCACCACGGCGCGGGAAAGGGTGAAGCTTTCTTT. Its translation: CASSHHGAGKGEAFF.

The J gene is TRBJ2-3, the V gene TRBV28, with 10 bases identical to TRBD2. Germline trimming cut 6 bases from V and 7 bases from J; bases unmatched to any gene: 16. Per the germline V gene, CDR1 is MDHEN and CDR2 is SYDVKM. The CDR3 length is 17 residues. CDR3 sequence: CASRSSSGRSSSHTQYF. CDR3 nucleotide sequence: TGTGCCAGCAGATCCTCTAGCGGGAGATCCTCTTCGCATACGCAGTATTTT.

The chain is built from TRBV28 and TRBJ1-5; D unclear. V was shortened by 3 bases and J by 2 bases, with 14 bases between the two germline ends. Germline-derived CDR1 and CDR2 are MDHEN and SYDVKM. This CDR3 contains 16 residues. The CDR3 loop reads CASSLLAEFGNQPQHF. DNA for the CDR3: TGTGCCAGCAGTTTGTTAGCTGAATTCGGCAATCAGCCCCAGCATTTT. The full variable domain, in which reference TRBV28 and TRBJ1-5 provide the parts outside the CDR3, is DVKVTQSSRYLVKRTGEKVFLECVQDMDHENMFWYRQDPGLGLRLIYFSYDVKMKEKGDIPEGYSVSREKKERFSLILESASTNQTSMYLCASSLLAEFGNQPQHFGDGTRLSIL.

The chain joins TRBV7-2 to TRBJ2-1; D perhaps matches TRBD2 (5 bases). The length of the CDR3 is 15 residues. Germline assignment: CDR1 SGHTA and CDR2 FQGNSA. V was shortened by 4 bases and J by 2 bases, with 12 bases between the two germline ends. In DNA, the CDR3 is TGTGCCAGCAGCTCAGGACTCAGGACCTACAATGAGCAGTTCTTC. This sequence encodes CASSSGLRTYNEQFF. Full variable domain (remainder filled in from reference TRBV7-2 and TRBJ2-1): GAGVSQSPSNKVTEKGKDVELRCDPISGHTALYWYRQSLGQGLEFLIYFQGNSAPDKSGLPSDRFSAERTGGSVSTLTIQRTQQEDSAVYLCASSSGLRTYNEQFFGPGTRLTVL.

This clone was seen just once. This chain connects TRBV27 to TRBJ2-7; tentative D call: TRBD1 (6 bases). This CDR3 region has 15 residues. Trimming removed 3 bases from V and 3 bases from J, with 15 bases in between. Germline-derived CDR1 and CDR2 are MNHEY and SMNVEV (reference sequence). This CDR3 is CASSLGQLRDYEQYF. Here the CDR3 DNA reads TGTGCCAGCAGTTTGGGACAATTGAGGGACTACGAGCAGTACTTC.

This clone was counted a few times. The rearrangement uses TRBV6-1 and TRBJ1-1; D gene unclear. The germline V and J ends were trimmed by 2 bases and 1 base, with 11 bases remaining between them. The germline gives CDR1 MNHNS, CDR2 SASEGT. The CDR3 loop spans 15 amino acids. CDR3 loop: CASSERFAGNTEAFF. DNA for the CDR3: TGTGCCAGCAGTGAAAGGTTTGCAGGGAACACTGAAGCTTTCTTT.

Only a few counts were recorded for this clone. This chain uses TRBV5-1 with TRBJ2-3; D may be TRBD1 or TRBD2 (5 bases each). Germline CDR1 is SGHRS and CDR2 is YFSETQ. Trimming pared 5 bases from V and 2 bases from J, leaving 15 bases between. This CDR3 comprises 15 residues. CDR3 in amino acids: CASRLTVGDTDTQYF. In nucleotides, the CDR3 is TGCGCCAGCAGGTTGACGGTGGGGGACACAGATACGCAGTATTTT.

Concerning this clone itself: This CDR3 is also generated by other DNA sequences in the sample. The chain is built from TRBV5-6 and TRBJ1-5, with D unclear. V was cut by 0 bases and J by 4 bases, with 5 bases left in between. CDR3 length: 13 amino acids. CDR1 is SGHDT and CDR2 is YYEEEE in the germline V gene. The CDR3 is CASSLGRNQPQHF. The CDR3 DNA sequence: TGTGCCAGCAGCTTGGGGAGAAATCAGCCCCAGCATTTT.